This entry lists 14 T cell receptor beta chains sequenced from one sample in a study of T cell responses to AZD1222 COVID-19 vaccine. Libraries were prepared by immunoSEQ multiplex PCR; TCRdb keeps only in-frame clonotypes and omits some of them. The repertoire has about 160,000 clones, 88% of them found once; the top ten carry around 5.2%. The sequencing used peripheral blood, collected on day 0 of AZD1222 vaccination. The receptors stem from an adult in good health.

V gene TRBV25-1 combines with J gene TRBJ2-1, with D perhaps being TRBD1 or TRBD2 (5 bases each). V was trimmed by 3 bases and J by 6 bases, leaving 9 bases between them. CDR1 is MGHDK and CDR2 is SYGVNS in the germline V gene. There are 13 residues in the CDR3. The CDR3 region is CASSDPGPNEQFF. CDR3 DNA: TGTGCCAGCAGTGATCCGGGACCCAATGAGCAGTTCTTC.

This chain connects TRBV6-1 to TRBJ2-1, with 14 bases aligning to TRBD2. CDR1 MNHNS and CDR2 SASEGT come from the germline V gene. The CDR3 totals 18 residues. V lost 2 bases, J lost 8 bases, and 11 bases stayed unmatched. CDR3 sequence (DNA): TGTGCCAGCAGTGAATGGGGACCCGGGACTAGCGGGAGACATGAGCAGTTCTTC. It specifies CASSEWGPGTSGRHEQFF.

CDR3 in amino acids: CASSLGGPGTATDTQYF. The CDR3 DNA reads as TGCGCCAGCAGCCTCGGGGGGCCCGGGACAGCCACAGATACGCAGTATTTT. V usage is TRBV5-1 and J usage is TRBJ2-3; D may match TRBD1 or TRBD2 (7 bases each). V gave up 4 bases and J gave up 2 bases, with 20 bases separating them. The CDR3 runs to 17 residues. Germline CDR1 SGHRS, CDR2 YFSETQ.

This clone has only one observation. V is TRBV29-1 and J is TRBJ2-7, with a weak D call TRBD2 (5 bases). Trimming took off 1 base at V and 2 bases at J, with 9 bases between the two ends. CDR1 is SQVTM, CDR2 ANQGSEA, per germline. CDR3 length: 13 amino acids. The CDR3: CSVEAGRTYEQYF. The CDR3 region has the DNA TGCAGCGTTGAAGCGGGAAGGACCTACGAGCAGTACTTC.

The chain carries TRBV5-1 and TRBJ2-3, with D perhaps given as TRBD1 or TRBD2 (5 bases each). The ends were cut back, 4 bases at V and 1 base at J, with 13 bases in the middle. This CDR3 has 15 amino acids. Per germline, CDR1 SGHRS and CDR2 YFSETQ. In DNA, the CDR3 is TGCGCCAGCAGCCAAGGGGAGTACGGCACAGATACGCAGTATTTT. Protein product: CASSQGEYGTDTQYF. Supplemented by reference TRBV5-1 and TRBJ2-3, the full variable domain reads KAGVTQTPRYLIKTRGQQVTLSCSPISGHRSVSWYQQTPGQGLQFLFEYFSETQRNKGNFPGRFSGRQFSNSRSEMNVSTLELGDSALYLCASSQGEYGTDTQYFGPGTRLTVL.

CDR3 protein: CASSFPYSNQPQHF. The CDR3 DNA reads TGTGCCAGCAGCTTCCCGTATAGCAATCAGCCCCAGCATTTT. The chain links TRBV12-1 to TRBJ1-5. TRBV12-1 is recorded as a pseudogene. This CDR3 is built from 14 residues.

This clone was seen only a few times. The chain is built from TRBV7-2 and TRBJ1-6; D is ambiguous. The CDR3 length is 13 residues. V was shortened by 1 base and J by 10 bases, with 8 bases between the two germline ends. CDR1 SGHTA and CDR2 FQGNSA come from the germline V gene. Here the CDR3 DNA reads TGTGCCAGCAGCTTAGTCATGGAATCACCCCTCCACTTT. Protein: CASSLVMESPLHF.

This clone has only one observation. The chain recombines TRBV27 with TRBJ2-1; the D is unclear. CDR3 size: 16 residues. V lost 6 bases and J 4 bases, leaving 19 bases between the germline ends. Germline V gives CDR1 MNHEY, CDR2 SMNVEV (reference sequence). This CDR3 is CASSPLGVRSYNEQFF. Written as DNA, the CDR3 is TGTGCCAGCAGCCCACTTGGGGTGCGTTCTTACAATGAGCAGTTCTTC.

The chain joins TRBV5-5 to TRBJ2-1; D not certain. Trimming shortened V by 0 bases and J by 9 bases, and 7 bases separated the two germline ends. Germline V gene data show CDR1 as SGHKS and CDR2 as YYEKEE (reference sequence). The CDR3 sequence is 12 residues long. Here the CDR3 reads CASSLGRGEQFF. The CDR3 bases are TGTGCCAGCAGCTTGGGGAGAGGTGAGCAGTTCTTC.

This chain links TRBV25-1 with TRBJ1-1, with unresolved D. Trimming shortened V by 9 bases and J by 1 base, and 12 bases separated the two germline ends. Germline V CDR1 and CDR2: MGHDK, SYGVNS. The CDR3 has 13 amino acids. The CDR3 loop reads CASQEFPNTEAFF. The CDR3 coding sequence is TGTGCCAGTCAGGAGTTTCCGAACACTGAAGCTTTCTTT.

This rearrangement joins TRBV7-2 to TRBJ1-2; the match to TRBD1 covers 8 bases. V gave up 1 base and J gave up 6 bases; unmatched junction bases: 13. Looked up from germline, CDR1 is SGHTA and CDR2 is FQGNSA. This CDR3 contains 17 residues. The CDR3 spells CASSLGYGRGRRDGYTF. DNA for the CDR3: TGTGCCAGCAGCTTAGGATACGGCAGGGGGCGCCGGGATGGCTACACCTTC.

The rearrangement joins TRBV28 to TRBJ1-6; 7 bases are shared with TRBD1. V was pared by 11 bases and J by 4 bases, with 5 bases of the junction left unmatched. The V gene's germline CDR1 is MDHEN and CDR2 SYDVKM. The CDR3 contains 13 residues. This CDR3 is CAGGTEYNSPLHF. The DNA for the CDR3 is TGTGCCGGTGGGACAGAATATAATTCACCCCTCCACTTT.

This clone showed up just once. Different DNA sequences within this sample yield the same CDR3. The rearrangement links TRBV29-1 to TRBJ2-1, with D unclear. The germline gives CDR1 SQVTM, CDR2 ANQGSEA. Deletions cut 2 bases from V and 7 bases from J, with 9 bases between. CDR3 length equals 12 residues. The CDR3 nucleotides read TGCAGCGTTGAACCCGGCCCGAATGAGCAGTTCTTC. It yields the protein CSVEPGPNEQFF.

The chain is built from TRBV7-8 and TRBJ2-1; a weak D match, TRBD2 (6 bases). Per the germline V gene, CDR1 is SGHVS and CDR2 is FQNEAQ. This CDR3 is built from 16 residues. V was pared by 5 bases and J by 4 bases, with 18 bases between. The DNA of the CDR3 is TGTGCCAGCAGCCTTCGGGACTCCCTGAGGTACAATGAGCAGTTCTTC. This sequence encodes CASSLRDSLRYNEQFF.